This T cell receptor (beta chain) was captured in a study of OX40 agonist ivuxolimab in advanced cancers. Study conclusions and caveats: Dosing at 0.1 to 3.0 mg/kg was accompanied by clonal expansion of CD4+ and CD8+ blood T cells by week 6. Antigen targets of the expanded peripheral T cells went undetermined.

Sequenced by immunoSEQ multiplex PCR; TCRdb stores in-frame clones only, minus some. The sample has over 45,000 clones, 88% seen once. The CDR3 has 15 amino acids. Germline values: CDR1 MNHEY, CDR2 SVGAGI. The ends were cut back, 6 bases at V and 2 bases at J, with 15 bases in the middle. Of note for this clone: Its antigen is unknown.

The TCR originated in an adult with an advanced solid tumor such as melanoma, head and neck, liver or kidney cancer. The input for sequencing was CD4+ or CD8+ T cells sorted from blood, taken in a trial of the OX40 agonist ivuxolimab. The chain has TRBV6-5 and TRBJ2-3, with D tentatively TRBD1 (7 bases). The CDR3 DNA sequence: TGTGCCAGCAGCCTGGCAGGGGGGCCCACAGATACGCAGTATTTT. Translating it yields CASSLAGGPTDTQYF.